The 26 T cell receptor beta chains in this list originate from one sample, sequenced in a study of shared clonotypes between healthy human individuals. Profiling relied on immunoSEQ multiplex PCR, and the TCRdb table lists in-frame clones only, not all of them. This sample has millions of clones; roughly 94% occur once, and the top ten carry more than 0.1%. The material sequenced was naive CD4+ T cells sorted from blood. Subset in this sample: CD45RA+ positively selected. The source of these receptors is a man aged 18 to 29 in good health.

This clone has only one observation. This chain connects TRBV28 to TRBJ1-1, with D tentatively TRBD1 (5 bases). V lost 3 bases and J 1 base, leaving 15 bases between the germline ends. This CDR3 comprises 16 residues. The germline gives CDR1 MDHEN, CDR2 SYDVKM. This CDR3 is CASSFVGAPANTEAFF. DNA for the CDR3: TGTGCCAGCAGTTTTGTAGGGGCTCCTGCGAACACTGAAGCTTTCTTT. The full variable domain, rest sourced from reference TRBV28 and TRBJ1-1, is DVKVTQSSRYLVKRTGEKVFLECVQDMDHENMFWYRQDPGLGLRLIYFSYDVKMKEKGDIPEGYSVSREKKERFSLILESASTNQTSMYLCASSFVGAPANTEAFFGQGTRLTVV.

The V gene is TRBV2, the J gene TRBJ2-7; D possibly corresponds to TRBD1 (6 bases). Germline loops: CDR1 SNHLY, CDR2 FYNNEI. With 6 bases removed from V and 4 bases from J, the gap between germline ends came to 10 bases. This CDR3 contains 12 residues. As DNA, the CDR3 is TGTGCCAGCAGGACGGACAGATACGAGCAGTACTTC. Its protein is CASRTDRYEQYF.

This clone was seen a few times. The V call is TRBV28, the J call TRBJ1-2, with D perhaps TRBD1 (5 bases). The CDR3 consists of 15 residues. The germline V gene encodes CDR1 MDHEN and CDR2 SYDVKM. The ends were cut back, 7 bases at V and 2 bases at J, with 17 bases in the middle. DNA of the CDR3: TGTGCCAGCACGATCTCGGCGGGGCCCAACTATGGCTACACCTTC. Protein: CASTISAGPNYGYTF.

The chain recombines TRBV5-1 with TRBJ2-6; D tentatively reads TRBD1 or TRBD2 (5 bases each). The CDR3 has 14 amino acids. Trimming cost V 2 bases and J 4 bases, with 7 bases left between them. The V gene's germline CDR1 is SGHRS and CDR2 YFSETQ. CDR3 coding DNA: TGCGCCAGCAGCTTAGGGGACGGGGCCAACGTCCTGACTTTC. Its protein product is CASSLGDGANVLTF. The whole variable domain, remainder taken from reference TRBV5-1 and TRBJ2-6, is KAGVTQTPRYLIKTRGQQVTLSCSPISGHRSVSWYQQTPGQGLQFLFEYFSETQRNKGNFPGRFSGRQFSNSRSEMNVSTLELGDSALYLCASSLGDGANVLTFGAGSRLTVL.

This sequence joins TRBV18 and TRBJ2-7, with TRBD2 as a possible D gene (5 bases). This CDR3 contains 16 residues. Trimming removed 0 bases from V and 2 bases from J, with 14 bases in between. The germline V gene has CDR1 KGHSH and CDR2 LQKENI. The CDR3 DNA reads as TGTGCCAGCTCACCACCGGCCAGAGCGGACGCCTACGAGCAGTACTTC. Residues: CASSPPARADAYEQYF.

This chain joins TRBV7-9 and TRBJ2-1, with D possibly TRBD2 on 5 matching bases. Germline V gene sequence: CDR1 SEHNR, CDR2 FQNEAQ (reference sequence). V was cut by 9 bases and J by 6 bases, with 18 bases left in between. This CDR3 comprises 14 residues. The CDR3 sequence is CARSGSGLPNEQFF. In DNA form, the CDR3 reads TGTGCCAGGTCGGGGAGCGGTCTTCCCAATGAGCAGTTCTTC.

The V and J genes are TRBV9 and TRBJ2-1; no clear D gene. Germline values: CDR1 SGDLS, CDR2 YYNGEE. The CDR3 is 14 residues long. Trimming stripped 4 bases from V and 6 bases from J, with 14 bases between. CDR3 bases: TGTGCCAGCAGCCCCGTGGCCGGAGTCAATGAGCAGTTCTTC. Translation: CASSPVAGVNEQFF. Full variable domain (missing parts from reference TRBV9 and TRBJ2-1): DSGVTQTPKHLITATGQRVTLRCSPRSGDLSVYWYQQSLDQGLQFLIQYYNGEERAKGNILERFSAQQFPDLHSELNLSSLELGDSALYFCASSPVAGVNEQFFGPGTRLTVL.

The chain joins TRBV6-6 to TRBJ2-2, with D possibly matching TRBD2 (5 bases). The V gene's germline CDR1 is MNHNY and CDR2 SVGAGI (reference sequence). This CDR3 is 13 amino acids long. The CDR3: CALDGGDTGELFF. CDR3 sequence (DNA): TGTGCTCTTGATGGAGGTGACACCGGGGAGCTGTTTTTT.

V usage is TRBV10-3 and J usage is TRBJ2-5; D ambiguous. There are 15 residues in the CDR3. The V gene's germline CDR1 is ENHRY and CDR2 SYGVKD. Between the trimmed V and J ends, which lost 3 bases and 7 bases, there was a span of 18 bases. Written as DNA, the CDR3 is TGTGCCATCAGTGATTCCCCCTGGCCTGAAGGGACCCAGTACTTC. Residues: CAISDSPWPEGTQYF.

This CDR3 reads CSAERLDEQYF. As DNA, the CDR3 is TGCAGTGCTGAGCGGTTAGACGAGCAGTACTTC. The chain employs TRBV20-1 and TRBJ2-7; D may be TRBD2 (5 bases). Germline V lookup: CDR1 DFQATT, CDR2 SNEGSKA (reference sequence). There are 11 residues in the CDR3. V was trimmed by 5 bases and J by 5 bases, leaving 10 bases between them.

This chain connects TRBV14 to TRBJ2-7; 10 bases line up with TRBD2. CDR1 and CDR2 from the germline V gene are SGHDN and FVKESK. The CDR3 contains 14 residues. The junction had 6 bases not matched to a gene; V was cut back by 4 bases and J by 6 bases. The CDR3 protein is CASSPAGGPVEQYF. Here the CDR3 DNA reads TGTGCCAGCAGCCCAGCGGGAGGGCCCGTCGAGCAGTACTTC.

This clone was counted once. This chain links TRBV6-5 with TRBJ2-7; the D is unclear. The ends were cut back, 2 bases at V and 6 bases at J, with 17 bases in the middle. Germline CDR1 and CDR2: MNHEY and SVGAGI. The CDR3 has 15 amino acids. In nucleotides, the CDR3 is TGTGCCAGCAGTTACACCGTAGATAAGCCCTCCGAGCAGTACTTC. Amino acids: CASSYTVDKPSEQYF.

V is TRBV19 and J is TRBJ2-5, with D uncertain. The V end was cut by 9 bases, the J end by 4 bases, with 18 bases between. Germline lookup yields CDR1 LNHDA and CDR2 SQIVND (reference sequence). The CDR3 is made up of 14 amino acids. The DNA of the CDR3 is TGTGCCAGCTCCCGGACCCTATGGTCAGAGACCCAGTACTTC. Protein: CASSRTLWSETQYF. Using reference TRBV19 and TRBJ2-5 for the parts outside the CDR3, the full variable domain is DGGITQSPKYLFRKEGQNVTLSCEQNLNHDAMYWYRQDPGQGLRLIYYSQIVNDFQKGDIAEGYSVSREKKESFPLTVTSAQKNPTAFYLCASSRTLWSETQYFGPGTRLLVL.

The chain combines TRBV7-2 with TRBJ2-1, with TRBD2 identical over 8 bases. Germline-derived CDR1 and CDR2 are SGHTA and FQGNSA. There are 16 residues in the CDR3. Trimming removed 3 bases from V and 7 bases from J; junction bases left unmatched: 11. The DNA for the CDR3 is TGTGCCAGCAGCTTTCAACCGGGACTAGGTATGAATGAGCAGTTCTTC. Its protein is CASSFQPGLGMNEQFF.

This chain connects TRBV30 to TRBJ1-2, with D perhaps matching TRBD1 (5 bases). Germline CDR1 reads GTSNPN; CDR2 reads SVGIG (reference sequence). CDR3 length: 12 residues. The CDR3 DNA reads as TGTGGGGGTTGGGGCGCGAACTATGGCTACACCTTC. Residues: CGGWGANYGYTF.

This sequence joins TRBV9 and TRBJ2-3, with 7 bases aligning to TRBD2. J gave up 3 bases and V 0 bases, and 7 bases lay outside the gene matches. Germline V gives CDR1 SGDLS, CDR2 YYNGEE. This CDR3 has 16 residues. The CDR3 coding sequence is TGTGCCAGCAGCGTAGGGGAGGGGATGAGGACAGATACGCAGTATTTT. It codes for CASSVGEGMRTDTQYF.

This sequence joins TRBV11-2 and TRBJ2-2, with D possibly being TRBD2 (6 bases). Germline CDR1 SGHAT, CDR2 FQNNGV. The CDR3 extends over 18 amino acids. Trimming pared 4 bases from V and 2 bases from J, leaving 20 bases between. CDR3 nucleotides: TGTGCCAGCAGCTCTACGCGCGCCGGGACTCTTAACACCGGGGAGCTGTTTTTT. This encodes CASSSTRAGTLNTGELFF.

This chain connects TRBV29-1 to TRBJ2-7, with 8 bases identical to TRBD1. CDR1 and CDR2 from the germline V gene are SQVTM and ANQGSEA. Trimming took 4 bases from V and 1 from J; bases not matched to a gene: 3. The CDR3 is 13 amino acids. Here the CDR3 DNA reads TGCAGCGTTGCAACAGGGGGTTCCTACGAGCAGTACTTC. Translation: CSVATGGSYEQYF.

V and J are TRBV7-2 and TRBJ2-7, with D uncertain. CDR1 is SGHTA and CDR2 is FQGNSA in the germline V gene. V was trimmed by 3 bases and J by 0 bases, leaving 9 bases between them. The CDR3 loop spans 14 amino acids. This CDR3 reads CASSLDSSSYEQYF. The CDR3, as DNA: TGTGCCAGCAGCTTGGATTCTTCCTCCTACGAGCAGTACTTC.

The chain links TRBV7-6 to TRBJ1-4, with TRBD1 identical over 9 bases. CDR1 is SGHVS and CDR2 is FNYEAQ in the germline V gene. Unmatched junction bases numbered 2, after V lost 1 base and J lost 5 bases. The CDR3 consists of 15 residues. The CDR3 loop is CASSLDGTGNEKLFF. Written as DNA, the CDR3 is TGTGCCAGCAGCTTAGACGGGACAGGGAATGAAAAACTGTTTTTT. Drawing the rest from reference TRBV7-6 and TRBJ1-4, the complete variable domain is GAGVSQSPRYKVTKRGQDVALRCDPISGHVSLYWYRQALGQGPEFLTYFNYEAQQDKSGLPNDRFSAERPEGSISTLTIQRTEQRDSAMYRCASSLDGTGNEKLFFGSGTQLSVL.

This chain connects TRBV10-2 to TRBJ1-2, with D tentatively TRBD1 (6 bases). The germline V and J ends were trimmed by 4 bases and 4 bases, with 7 bases remaining between them. Germline V gene sequence: CDR1 WSHSY, CDR2 SAAADI. This CDR3 comprises 12 residues. Written as DNA, the CDR3 is TGCGCCAGCAGTGGGGACACCTATGGCTACACCTTC. Translation gives CASSGDTYGYTF.

The V gene is TRBV2, the J gene TRBJ1-3; 9 nucleotides agree with TRBD1. Germline CDR1 is SNHLY and CDR2 is FYNNEI. The CDR3 extends over 16 amino acids. J lost 2 bases, V lost 6 bases, and 8 bases had no gene match. CDR3 nucleotide sequence: TGTGCCAGCAGCAAGGATACAGGGGGCACTGGAAACACCATATATTTT. Translated: CASSKDTGGTGNTIYF.

The genes are TRBV5-1 and TRBJ2-5, with 7 bases that match TRBD2. V shed 0 bases and J 3 bases; nucleotides not matched to a gene: 5. The CDR3 sequence is 15 residues long. Germline lookup yields CDR1 SGHRS and CDR2 YFSETQ. CDR3 DNA: TGCGCCAGCAGCTTGGCGGAGCGGGAAAAAGAGACCCAGTACTTC. It yields the protein CASSLAEREKETQYF.

The rearrangement links TRBV2 to TRBJ2-2; the D is unclear. The CDR3 runs 13 residues. CDR1 is SNHLY and CDR2 is FYNNEI in the germline V gene. The V end lost 6 bases, the J end lost 2 bases, and 7 bases lay between the germline ends. CDR3 residues: CASRSSNTGELFF. In DNA form, the CDR3 reads TGTGCCAGCAGGAGTAGCAACACCGGGGAGCTGTTTTTT.

The V and J genes are TRBV6-5 and TRBJ1-6; 7 bases match TRBD1. Trimming at V came to 5 bases and at J to 7 bases, leaving 5 bases not matched to a gene. The CDR3 has 14 amino acids. From germline, CDR1 is MNHEY and CDR2 SVGAGI. The CDR3 sequence: CASSARDRNSPLHF. The CDR3 DNA reads as TGTGCCAGCAGTGCTAGGGACAGAAATTCACCCCTCCACTTT.

The chain joins TRBV2 to TRBJ2-7; D gene uncertain. The CDR3 has 13 amino acids. V was cut by 10 bases and J by 2 bases, with 15 bases left in between. CDR1 is SNHLY and CDR2 is FYNNEI in the germline V gene. The CDR3 DNA follows: TGTGCCACCGCTCTTGCCCCAGCCTACGAGCAGTACTTC. Translation: CATALAPAYEQYF.